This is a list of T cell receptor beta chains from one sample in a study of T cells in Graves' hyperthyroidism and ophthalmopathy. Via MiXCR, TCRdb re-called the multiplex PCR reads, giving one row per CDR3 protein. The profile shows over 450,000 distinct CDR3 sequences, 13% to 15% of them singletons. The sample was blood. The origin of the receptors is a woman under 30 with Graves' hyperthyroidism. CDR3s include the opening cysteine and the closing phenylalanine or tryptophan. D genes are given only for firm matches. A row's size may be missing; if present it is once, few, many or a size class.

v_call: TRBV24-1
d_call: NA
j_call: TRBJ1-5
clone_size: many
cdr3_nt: TGTGCCACCAGCGCGTCCAATCAGCCCCAGCATTTT
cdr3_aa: CATSASNQPQHF

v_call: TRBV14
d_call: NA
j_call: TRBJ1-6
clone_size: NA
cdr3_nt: TGTGCCAGCAGCCCCCTATCCAGGGAAGGCGGTTCACCCCTCCACTTT
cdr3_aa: CASSPLSREGGSPLHF

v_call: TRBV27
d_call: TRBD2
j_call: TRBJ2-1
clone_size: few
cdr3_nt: TGTGCCAGCAGTGCCGACCTAGCGGGAGCAGGGAATGAGCAGTTCTTC
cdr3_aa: CASSADLAGAGNEQFF

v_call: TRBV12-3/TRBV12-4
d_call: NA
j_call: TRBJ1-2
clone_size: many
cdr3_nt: TGTGCCAGCAGTTTGAATTGGGATGGGGACTATGGCTACACCTTC
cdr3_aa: CASSLNWDGDYGYTF

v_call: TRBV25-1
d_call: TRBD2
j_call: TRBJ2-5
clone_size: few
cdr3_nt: TGTGCCAGCAGTGAATGGTCTAGCGGGGAGCAAGAGACCCAGTACTTC
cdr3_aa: CASSEWSSGEQETQYF

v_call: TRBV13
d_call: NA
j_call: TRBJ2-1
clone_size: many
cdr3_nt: TGTGCCAGCAGACAAACCACGAGCGGAGCTTACAATGAGCAGTTCTTC
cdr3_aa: CASRQTTSGAYNEQFF

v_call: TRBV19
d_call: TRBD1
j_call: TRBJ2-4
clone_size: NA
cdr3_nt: TGTGCCAGTAGTATGTCCCCAGGGGGCGAAAACATTCAGTACTTC
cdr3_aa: CASSMSPGGENIQYF

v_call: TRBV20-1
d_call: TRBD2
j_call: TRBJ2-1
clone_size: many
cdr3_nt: TGCAGTGCTACGGGGGGAATCGACCGTAATGAGCAGTTCTTC
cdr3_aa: CSATGGIDRNEQFF

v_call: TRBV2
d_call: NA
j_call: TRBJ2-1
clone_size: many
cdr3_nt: TGTGCCAGCAGGAGCGCCTCTTACAATGAGCAGTTCTTC
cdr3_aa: CASRSASYNEQFF

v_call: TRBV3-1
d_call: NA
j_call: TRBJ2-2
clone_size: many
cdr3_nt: TGTGCCAGCAGCCACGGAGGCGTGGTAGCCGGGGAGCTGTTTTTT
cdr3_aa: CASSHGGVVAGELFF

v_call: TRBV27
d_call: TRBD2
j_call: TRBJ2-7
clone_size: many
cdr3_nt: TGTGCCAGCAGTTTACTCCTAGGACTAGCGGGAGGGCCGTACGAGCAGTACTTC
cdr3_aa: CASSLLLGLAGGPYEQYF

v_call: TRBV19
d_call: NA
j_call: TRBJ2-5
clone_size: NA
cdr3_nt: TGTGCCAGTAAGGATGTCCAAGAGACCCAGTACTTC
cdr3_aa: CASKDVQETQYF

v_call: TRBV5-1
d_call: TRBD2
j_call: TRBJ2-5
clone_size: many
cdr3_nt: TGCGCCAGCAGCTCTTCTCTAGCGGGAGGGCGTGAGACCCAGTACTTC
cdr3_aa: CASSSSLAGGRETQYF

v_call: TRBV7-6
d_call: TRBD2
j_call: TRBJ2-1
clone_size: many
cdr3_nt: TGTGCCAGCAGCCAGGCTGGGACTAGCAGCCATGAGCAGTTCTTC
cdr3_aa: CASSQAGTSSHEQFF

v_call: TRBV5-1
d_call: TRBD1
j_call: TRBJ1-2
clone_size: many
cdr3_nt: TGCGCCAGCAGCTTGGACAGGGGGCATGGTGGCTACACCTTC
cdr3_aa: CASSLDRGHGGYTF

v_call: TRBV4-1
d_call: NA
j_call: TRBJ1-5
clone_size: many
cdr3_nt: TGCGCCAGCAGCCAAGACTTGGACAGTTATCAGCCCCAGCATTTT
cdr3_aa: CASSQDLDSYQPQHF